What follows are 16 T cell receptor beta chains derived from one specimen sequenced in a study of blood T cell repertoires in COVID-19. Some clones are missing from TCRdb's copy, which holds only in-frame ones; the method was immunoSEQ multiplex PCR. The sample records around 50,000 clones, 86% being singletons. Sequencing was performed on peripheral blood. The source is a human donor in a cohort sampled during active COVID-19.

V usage is TRBV5-1 and J usage is TRBJ2-1; D unclear. V was trimmed by 3 bases and J by 1 base, leaving 11 bases between them. Germline V CDR1 and CDR2: SGHRS, YFSETQ. CDR3 length: 15 residues. DNA for the CDR3: TGCGCCAGCAGCTCACCAGGTATTTCCTACAATGAGCAGTTCTTC. Protein: CASSSPGISYNEQFF.

The J gene is TRBJ2-7, the V gene TRBV5-6; 13 nucleotides match TRBD2. Germline CDR1 and CDR2: SGHDT and YYEEEE. The V segment lost 2 bases and the J segment 2 bases; nucleotides outside the gene matches: 1. The CDR3 contains 15 residues. This CDR3 reads CASSFGTSGTYEQYF. The CDR3 coding sequence is TGTGCCAGCAGCTTCGGGACTAGCGGGACCTACGAGCAGTACTTC.

This clone has only one observation. The chain employs TRBV29-1 and TRBJ2-1; the D gene is possibly TRBD1 (6 bases). The CDR3 runs to 13 residues. Germline V gene lookup returns CDR1 SQVTM and CDR2 ANQGSEA. V lost 7 bases, J lost 2 bases, and 12 bases lay in between. The CDR3 sequence is CSAQDRPYNEQFF. CDR3 coding DNA: TGCAGCGCTCAGGACAGACCCTACAATGAGCAGTTCTTC.

The gene calls are TRBV7-2 and TRBJ2-1; D not certain. The germline V gene encodes CDR1 SGHTA and CDR2 FQGNSA. The CDR3 has 16 residues. Deletions cut 1 base from V and 3 bases from J, with 13 bases between. The CDR3 here is CASSLDGNRFYNEQFF. DNA for the CDR3: TGTGCCAGCAGCTTAGACGGTAACAGATTCTACAATGAGCAGTTCTTC.

This clone was counted between two and nine times. The chain employs TRBV6-1 and TRBJ1-5; perhaps TRBD1 as D (6 bases). Germline CDR1 reads MNHNS; CDR2 reads SASEGT. Trimming removed 3 bases at V and 13 bases at J, with 13 bases between. CDR3 length equals 12 residues. The DNA for the CDR3 is TGTGCCAGCAGTGACCCAAGGACAGTTCAGCATTTT. This translates into CASSDPRTVQHF.

The rearrangement links TRBV21-1 to TRBJ1-6; the table's D call TRBD1 went unverified against the DNA. TRBV21-1 is designated a pseudogene. The CDR3 has 20 amino acids. The CDR3 protein is CASSPWLDRGAGGDNSPLHF. CDR3 nucleotides: TGTGCCAGCAGCCCCTGGTTAGACAGGGGGGCAGGGGGAGATAATTCACCCCTCCACTTT.

J is TRBJ2-7 and V is TRBV7-8, with a possible D match to TRBD2 (6 bases). Germline values: CDR1 SGHVS, CDR2 FQNEAQ. This CDR3 contains 16 residues. V was clipped by 8 bases and J by 7 bases, with 27 bases between them. In nucleotides, the CDR3 is TGTGCCAGCCGCTCGATGGGTGCTGTTTCCGCGGGGGAGCAGTACTTC. It is translated as CASRSMGAVSAGEQYF.

The rearrangement uses TRBV2 and TRBJ2-7; a possible D gene is TRBD2 (6 bases). The germline V and J ends were trimmed by 8 bases and 2 bases, with 10 bases remaining between them. Germline values: CDR1 SNHLY, CDR2 FYNNEI. The CDR3 extends over 12 amino acids. Written as DNA, the CDR3 is TGTGCCAGCGTCGGGGGAGCCTACGAGCAGTACTTC. The encoded protein is CASVGGAYEQYF.

CDR3 sequence reads: CASSFGGATNVLTF. CDR3 DNA: TGTGCCAGCAGCTTTGGCGGGGCGACCAACGTCCTGACTTTC. The chain carries TRBV11-2 and TRBJ2-6, with D possibly matching TRBD2 (6 bases). Deletions cut 3 bases from V and 8 bases from J, with 11 bases between. The germline V gene encodes CDR1 SGHAT and CDR2 FQNNGV. This CDR3 has 14 residues.

The chain combines TRBV4-1 with TRBJ2-7; TRBD2 agrees at 11 bases. Trimming removed 0 bases from V and 7 bases from J; junction bases left unmatched: 5. The CDR3 has 15 residues. CDR1 and CDR2 from the germline V gene are MGHRA and YSYEKL. CDR3 sequence reads: CASSQDVLAGDEQYF. The CDR3 nucleotides are TGCGCCAGCAGCCAAGATGTACTAGCGGGAGATGAGCAGTACTTC.

This clone was seen just once. Written as DNA, the CDR3 is TGTGCCAGCAGTTACGTGACTAGCGGGTGGATGAGACGCTCCTACTACGAGCAGTACTTC. Translating it yields CASSYVTSGWMRRSYYEQYF. The chain couples TRBV6-2 or TRBV6-3 to TRBJ2-7, with 10 bases lining up with TRBD2. This CDR3 has 20 residues. Germline trimming cut 2 bases from V and 3 bases from J; bases unmatched to any gene: 19. Germline CDR1 and CDR2: MNHEY and SVGEGT.

The V call is TRBV10-3, the J call TRBJ2-1, with 7 bases that match TRBD2. Germline values: CDR1 ENHRY, CDR2 SYGVKD. This CDR3 comprises 15 residues. The trim removed 4 bases at V and 1 base at J, leaving 4 bases unmatched. In nucleotides, the CDR3 is TGTGCCATCAGTGGGGGCGGGGGATCCTACAATGAGCAGTTCTTC. This encodes CAISGGGGSYNEQFF.

This chain connects TRBV18 to TRBJ2-5; perhaps TRBD1 as D (6 bases). Trimming shortened V by 6 bases and J by 2 bases, and 16 bases separated the two germline ends. This CDR3 has 15 amino acids. Germline V lookup: CDR1 KGHSH, CDR2 LQKENI. Here the CDR3 reads CASSPQTGSQETQYF. Here the CDR3 DNA reads TGTGCCAGCTCGCCCCAGACAGGCTCTCAAGAGACCCAGTACTTC.

The chain combines TRBV6-5 with TRBJ2-7; TRBD1 matches at 7 bases. The CDR3 extends over 15 amino acids. Germline-derived CDR1 and CDR2 are MNHEY and SVGAGI. Trimming cost V 1 base and J 2 bases; bases outside gene matches: 5. The CDR3 is CASSYLGQATYEQYF. In DNA, the CDR3 is TGTGCCAGCAGTTACTTAGGACAGGCCACCTACGAGCAGTACTTC.

V is TRBV2 and J is TRBJ2-5, with a weak D call TRBD1 (5 bases). Germline CDR1 and CDR2: SNHLY and FYNNEI. This CDR3 has 14 amino acids. V was pared by 8 bases and J by 5 bases, with 18 bases between. This CDR3 is CASCLRGIPETQYF. CDR3 coding DNA: TGTGCCAGCTGTTTAAGGGGTATACCTGAGACCCAGTACTTC.

The V and J genes are TRBV4-2 and TRBJ1-1; D is unresolved. Germline values: CDR1 LGHNA, CDR2 YNFKEQ. V was pared by 7 bases and J by 0 bases, with 9 bases between. The CDR3 sequence is 13 residues long. This CDR3 is CASKSEVNTEAFF. The DNA of the CDR3 is TGTGCCAGCAAGAGTGAAGTGAACACTGAAGCTTTCTTT.